This T cell receptor beta chain stems from a study of blood T cell repertoires in COVID-19. In the study overall: PBMCs, B-cell-depleted T cells, or T cells provided the cDNA or gDNA that made up the material.

In the authors' methods: Researchers report that nucleated cell counts were estimated from reference gene primer amplification. Sequenced by immunoSEQ multiplex PCR; TCRdb stores in-frame clones only, minus some. V and J calls and clone size are as listed in that table; D and trimming were resolved from the DNA. The sample carries under 300,000 clones, around 80% recorded once. The V end lost 2 bases, the J end lost 3 bases, and 11 bases lay between the germline ends. CDR3 length: 15 residues. Germline V gene lookup returns CDR1 SNHLY and CDR2 FYNNEI. J is TRBJ2-1 and V is TRBV2; D might be TRBD1 (6 bases). The TCR comes from a woman between 35 and 50 years old with active or convalescent COVID-19. Input material: peripheral blood. The CDR3 nucleotides are TGTGCCAGCAGTGAAATGGGACACAACTACAATGAGCAGTTCTTC. It encodes CASSEMGHNYNEQFF. Supplemented by reference TRBV2 and TRBJ2-1, the full variable domain reads EPEVTQTPSHQVTQMGQEVILRCVPISNHLYFYWYRQILGQKVEFLVSFYNNEISEKSEIFDDQFSVERPDGSNFTLKIRSTKLEDSAMYFCASSEMGHNYNEQFFGPGTRLTVL.